The TCR beta chain described here comes from a study of T-cell reconstitution after alpha-beta-depleted transplantation in children. Unique molecular identifiers featured in how the TCRbeta library was prepared. TCRdb reprocessed the PCR reads via MiXCR and lists one record per CDR3 protein. Among about 270,000 distinct CDR3 sequences listed, 9.5% to 10% were seen once. The CDR3 loop spans 14 amino acids. Germline CDR1 reads SQVTM; CDR2 reads ANQGSEA. The V gene lost 4 bases and the J gene lost 1 base, with 13 bases spanning the gap. The sequence was collected from a human donor who donated a stem cell graft to a child with SCID. The chain links TRBV29-1 to TRBJ2-5; unclear D gene. Sample: PBMCs from the stem cell graft donor, taken from the stem cell graft. This CDR3 reads CSVVGWGIQETQYF. CDR3 sequence (DNA): TGCAGCGTTGTTGGGTGGGGAATCCAAGAGACCCAGTACTTC.